This T cell receptor beta chain was identified during a study of PD-1 blockade in mismatch repair-deficient tumors. Of note for this clone: Its antigen is undetermined.

The table came from immunoSEQ multiplex PCR; TCRdb's copy has only in-frame clones and leaves some out. The sample records some 10,000 clones, under 95% being singletons. The CDR3 consists of 17 residues. Germline V gene lookup returns CDR1 SGHVS and CDR2 FQNEAQ. Unmatched junction bases numbered 9, after V lost 3 bases and J lost 4 bases. The time point here: approximately ten-day in vitro stimulation with candidate neoantigen peptide 3. All patients were mismatch repair deficient, assessed by either PCR or immunohistochemistry. Several ELISpot-reactive neoantigen peptides each drove an approximately eleven-day in vitro stimulation. Baseline for clone expansion was a parallel culture with no peptide.

The sequenced sample was cells cultured in vitro, obtained from a patient treated with pembrolizumab. This sequence was found in an adult with mismatch repair-deficient cancer. This chain links TRBV7-8 with TRBJ2-3; TRBD1 matches 11 bases. The CDR3 DNA reads as TGTGCCAGCAGCTTGAGGACAGGGGGCTTTAGTTCAGATACGCAGTATTTT. Translation gives CASSLRTGGFSSDTQYF.